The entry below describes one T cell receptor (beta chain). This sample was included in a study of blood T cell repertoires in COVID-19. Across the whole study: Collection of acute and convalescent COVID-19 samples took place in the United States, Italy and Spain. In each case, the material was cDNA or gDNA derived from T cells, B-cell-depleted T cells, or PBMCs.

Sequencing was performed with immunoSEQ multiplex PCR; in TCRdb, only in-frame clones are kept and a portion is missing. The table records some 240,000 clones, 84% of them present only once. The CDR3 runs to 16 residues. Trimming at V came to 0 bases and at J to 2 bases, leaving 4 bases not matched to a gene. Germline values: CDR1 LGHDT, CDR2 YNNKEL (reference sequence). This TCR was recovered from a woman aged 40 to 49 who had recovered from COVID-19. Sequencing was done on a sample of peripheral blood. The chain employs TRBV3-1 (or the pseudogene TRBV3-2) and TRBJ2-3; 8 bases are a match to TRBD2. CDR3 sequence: CASSQDAGGPTDTQYF. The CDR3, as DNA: TGTGCCAGCAGCCAAGATGCGGGGGGACCCACAGATACGCAGTATTTT.